These 14 T cell receptor beta chains share one sample of origin, sequenced in a study of blood T cell repertoires in COVID-19. Here immunoSEQ multiplex PCR was the method, and the copy in TCRdb shows in-frame clones only, minus some. The profile shows around 160,000 clones, 90% of them singletons. The specimen was peripheral blood. The origin of the receptors is a man aged 55 to 70 with active or convalescent COVID-19.

The genes are TRBV5-1 and TRBJ2-3; tentative D call: TRBD2 (5 bases). V was trimmed by 2 bases and J by 2 bases, leaving 12 bases between them. The CDR3 covers 15 residues. Germline CDR1 and CDR2: SGHRS and YFSETQ. The chain's CDR3 is CASSFGAALTDTQYF. CDR3 bases: TGCGCCAGCAGCTTCGGAGCGGCGCTCACAGATACGCAGTATTTT.

The chain links TRBV12-5 to TRBJ2-1, with 11 bases that match TRBD1. CDR1 is LGHNT and CDR2 is FRNRAP in the germline V gene. Unmatched junction bases numbered 11, after V lost 8 bases and J lost 2 bases. The CDR3 totals 17 residues. The CDR3: CASSRTGGVPTYNEQFF. CDR3 nucleotides: TGTGCTAGTTCTCGGACAGGGGGCGTCCCCACCTACAATGAGCAGTTCTTC.

The chain joins TRBV27 to TRBJ1-2; tentative D call: TRBD1 (6 bases). V was clipped by 4 bases and J by 2 bases, with 14 bases between them. CDR1 and CDR2 from the germline V gene are MNHEY and SMNVEV (reference sequence). The CDR3 spans 15 residues. The CDR3 region is CASSSPGQSNYGYTF. For the CDR3, the DNA is TGTGCCAGCAGTTCTCCGGGACAATCCAACTATGGCTACACCTTC.

This chain joins TRBV9 and TRBJ2-6, with 8 nucleotides matching TRBD1. J lost 0 bases, V lost 5 bases, and 13 bases had no gene match. Germline-derived CDR1 and CDR2 are SGDLS and YYNGEE. The CDR3 has 19 amino acids. The CDR3, as DNA: TGTGCCAGCAGTGTACGAATGGGACAGGTGTACTCTGGGGCCAACGTCCTGACTTTC. Amino acid sequence: CASSVRMGQVYSGANVLTF.

This chain connects TRBV10-2 to TRBJ2-5, with 10 bases matching TRBD2. Germline V gives CDR1 WSHSY, CDR2 SAAADI. The CDR3 contains 14 residues. Germline trimming cut 6 bases from V and 5 bases from J; bases unmatched to any gene: 6. The CDR3 DNA sequence: TGCGCCAGCAGGGATAGCGGGAGGAGGGAGACCCAGTACTTC. Encoded protein: CASRDSGRRETQYF.

The rearrangement links TRBV3-1 (or the pseudogene TRBV3-2) to TRBJ2-7; 9 nucleotides match TRBD1. J lost 1 base, V lost 1 base, and 2 bases had no gene match. This CDR3 has 15 residues. Germline V gene data show CDR1 as LGHDT and CDR2 as YNNKEL (reference sequence). Written as DNA, the CDR3 is TGTGCCAGCAGCCAAGTAGGACAGGGGTCCTACGAGCAGTACTTC. This gives the protein CASSQVGQGSYEQYF.

This chain links TRBV2 with TRBJ1-2, with 8 bases identical to TRBD1. Germline CDR1 SNHLY, CDR2 FYNNEI. Trimming took 2 bases from V and 8 from J; bases not matched to a gene: 7. CDR3 size: 14 residues. The DNA of the CDR3 is TGTGCCAGCAGTGAACGCGGACAGGGCCGCGGCTACACCTTC. Protein sequence: CASSERGQGRGYTF.

This clone has a single count. The chain combines TRBV28 with TRBJ2-3; 10 bases map to TRBD2. Germline V gives CDR1 MDHEN, CDR2 SYDVKM. The V segment lost 4 bases and the J segment 6 bases; nucleotides outside the gene matches: 10. The CDR3 has 16 residues. Written as DNA, the CDR3 is TGTGCCAGCAGTTCACCAAGCGGGGGGGGCTGGGATACGCAGTATTTT. Protein product: CASSSPSGGGWDTQYF.

This clone was recorded a few times. J is TRBJ2-2 and V is TRBV5-1, with D hard to call. Germline assignment: CDR1 SGHRS and CDR2 YFSETQ. V was cut by 1 base and J by 0 bases, with 7 bases left in between. CDR3 length equals 15 residues. The CDR3 here is CASSLFGPNTGELFF. The DNA for the CDR3 is TGCGCCAGCAGCTTGTTTGGCCCGAACACCGGGGAGCTGTTTTTT.

The chain uses TRBV5-1 and TRBJ2-1; D is perhaps TRBD2 (6 bases). V lost 4 bases and J lost 4, with 9 bases in between. Germline V gives CDR1 SGHRS, CDR2 YFSETQ. This CDR3 spans 13 amino acids. In nucleotides, the CDR3 is TGCGCCAGCAGCGGGGGACTTTACAATGAGCAGTTCTTC. This translates into CASSGGLYNEQFF.

This rearrangement joins TRBV19 to TRBJ2-7; 9 nucleotides align to TRBD1. The CDR3 runs 15 residues. Per germline, CDR1 LNHDA and CDR2 SQIVND (reference sequence). V dropped 4 bases and J dropped 4; count of bases not matched to a gene: 8. This CDR3 is CASSTYGTGTYEQYF. CDR3 in DNA: TGTGCCAGTAGTACCTACGGGACAGGGACTTACGAGCAGTACTTC.

The V call is TRBV6-6, the J call TRBJ2-5; D gene ambiguous. Germline V CDR1 and CDR2: MNHNY, SVGAGI (reference sequence). This CDR3 has 11 amino acids. Trimming left V 6 bases short and J 0 bases short, with 2 bases between. CDR3 sequence reads: CASSYQETQYF. The DNA for the CDR3 is TGTGCCAGCAGCTACCAAGAGACCCAGTACTTC.

The V call is TRBV7-2, the J call TRBJ1-3, with D tentatively TRBD1 (5 bases). Germline CDR1 and CDR2: SGHTA and FQGNSA. The CDR3 covers 12 residues. V gave up 5 bases and J gave up 4 bases, with 6 bases separating them. The CDR3 coding sequence is TGTGCCAGCAGCCGACAGGGAAACACCATATATTTT. This gives the protein CASSRQGNTIYF.

The chain couples TRBV30 to TRBJ2-1, with a possible D match to TRBD2 (6 bases). This CDR3 has 13 amino acids. V lost 1 base and J lost 9, with 13 bases in between. Per germline, CDR1 GTSNPN and CDR2 SVGIG (reference sequence). This CDR3 reads CAWSGVAGGEQFF. In DNA form, the CDR3 reads TGTGCCTGGAGTGGGGTGGCCGGGGGTGAGCAGTTCTTC. The whole variable domain, filled in from reference TRBV30 and TRBJ2-1, reads SQTIHQWPATLVQPVGSPLSLECTVEGTSNPNLYWYRQAAGRGLQLLFYSVGIGQISSEVPQNLSASRPQDRQFILSSKKLLLSDSGFYLCAWSGVAGGEQFFGPGTRLTVL.